This T cell receptor beta chain is drawn from a study of blood T cell repertoires in COVID-19. This CDR3 has 15 residues. Germline CDR1 ENHRY, CDR2 SYGVKD. The V segment lost 2 bases and the J segment 6 bases; nucleotides outside the gene matches: 3. Each participant's cohort was designated according to participant-reported clinical history. Cohort 3 recovery required two negative PCRs, clearance, or symptom resolution. Under the authors' procedure: Amplification of reference gene primers provided the estimated nucleated cell counts. Clones were sequenced by immunoSEQ multiplex PCR, and TCRdb holds only the in-frame ones, with some missing. From that table come the V and J calls and clone size; the DNA was used to work out D and trimming. The table lists hundreds of thousands of clones, about 91% of them singletons.

J is TRBJ2-2 and V is TRBV10-3, with 10 bases lining up with TRBD1. Material for sequencing was PBMCs or T cells enriched from blood (not recorded which). This clonotype was obtained from a woman in her forties who had recovered from COVID-19. For the CDR3, the DNA is TGTGCCATCAGTGAGCCGGGACAGGGGTCCGGGGAGCTGTTTTTT. Amino acids: CAISEPGQGSGELFF.